This T cell receptor beta chain was found in a study of T cells in Graves' hyperthyroidism and ophthalmopathy. Study-level results: Most clonotypes expanded in the thyroid (above 0.001) were also present in blood.

Notes on this clonotype: As yet, its antigen is unknown.

Regions amplified from RNA transcripts were the TCR beta CDR3 regions. An initial round of RT-PCR targeting the TCR CDR3 relied on the HTBI primer set. TCRdb reprocessed the multiplex PCR reads with MiXCR, giving one entry per CDR3 protein. Among around 180,000 distinct CDR3 sequences listed, over 15% were seen once. When ophthalmopathy did not progress within 18 months, Graves' hyperthyroidism was considered stable. Newly diagnosed hyperthyroidism, duration under 2 months, in patients aged 18 to 65. The diagnoses drew upon clinical symptoms, serum thyroxine and TRAb, thyroid ultrasound and orbital computed tomography. The sequence was collected from a woman in her 50s with Graves' hyperthyroidism. The sample was blood.

The CDR3, as DNA: TGTGCCAGCAGCTCCCCCAGGGCCGCGAACACCGGGGAGCTGTTTTTT. This sequence encodes CASSSPRAANTGELFF. The chain recombines TRBV7-9 with TRBJ2-2; possible D gene TRBD1, 5 bases. CDR1 and CDR2 (germline): SEHNR, FQNEAQ (reference sequence). This CDR3 is built from 16 residues. Trimming shortened V by 4 bases and J by 0 bases, and 12 bases separated the two germline ends. The variable domain in full, with the rest retrieved from reference TRBV7-9 and TRBJ2-2, is DTGVSQNPRHKITKRGQNVTFRCDPISEHNRLYWYRQTLGQGPEFLTYFQNEAQLEKSRLLSDRFSAERPKGSFSTLEIQRTEQGDSAMYLCASSSPRAANTGELFFGEGSRLTVL.